What follows are 13 T cell receptor beta chains derived from one specimen sequenced in a study of CD8+CD57+ T cells in acquired aplastic anemia. Flow cytometry had shown expanded CD8+CD57+ cells in the patients chosen for sequencing. CDR3 and TCR beta VDJ profiling relied on a genomic DNA template. One entry per CDR3 protein, called by TCRdb with MiXCR from the reads. The sample lists about 160,000 distinct CDR3 sequences, roughly 50% seen once, with roughly 3.5% in the top ten. Sequences were obtained from sorted CD4+, CD8+, or CD8+CD57+ T cells (not recorded which) from PBMCs. These receptors all come from a human donor with aplastic anemia.

The rearrangement links TRBV9 to TRBJ1-5; D perhaps matches TRBD1 (6 bases). The CDR3 is 13 amino acids. The V and J ends lost 0 bases and 9 bases respectively, with 10 bases between them. Germline V gene data show CDR1 as SGDLS and CDR2 as YYNGEE. The CDR3 loop reads CASSVEGEGPQHF. CDR3 DNA sequence: TGTGCCAGCAGCGTAGAGGGGGAAGGGCCCCAGCATTTT.

This chain connects TRBV29-1 to TRBJ2-5, with D perhaps TRBD1 (7 bases). Trimming cost V 6 bases and J 4 bases, with 18 bases left between them. There are 14 residues in the CDR3. Germline V gene lookup returns CDR1 SQVTM and CDR2 ANQGSEA. CDR3 DNA sequence: TGCAGCGTGGGATTTGGAGGGGGCTTAGAGACCCAGTACTTC. Amino acids: CSVGFGGGLETQYF.

This chain uses TRBV15 with TRBJ2-7, with 9 nucleotides matching TRBD2. V shed 3 bases, J shed 0 bases, and the junction held 12 bases outside the gene matches. In germline, CDR1 is LNHNV, CDR2 YYDKDF (reference sequence). The CDR3 has 18 residues. CDR3 bases: TGTGCCACCAGCAGTCAGTTTAGCGGGGGACGTTCCTCCTACGAGCAGTACTTC. Its translation is CATSSQFSGGRSSYEQYF.

The sample holds one count of this clonotype. The chain combines TRBV19 with TRBJ1-1, with 7 positions matching TRBD1. The CDR3 consists of 14 residues. CDR1 and CDR2 (germline): LNHDA, SQIVND (reference sequence). V dropped 6 bases and J dropped 6; count of bases not matched to a gene: 10. The CDR3 protein is CASRSGQPIAEAFF. CDR3 DNA sequence: TGTGCCAGTAGATCGGGACAGCCGATCGCTGAAGCTTTCTTT.

This clonotype appeared many times. V is TRBV5-1 and J is TRBJ2-5, with a possible D match to TRBD2 (6 bases). Germline CDR1 SGHRS, CDR2 YFSETQ. The CDR3 spans 13 residues. The germline V and J ends were trimmed by 3 bases and 5 bases, with 11 bases remaining between them. The CDR3 reads CASSWDLGETQYF. CDR3 bases: TGCGCCAGCAGCTGGGACTTAGGGGAGACCCAGTACTTC.

Regarding this clonotype: One junction end does not reproduce the germline sequence, and a read error may be involved. Here the CDR3 reads CASSESGGASTGELFF. The CDR3 DNA is TGCGCCAGCAGTGAATCGGGAGGGGCCAGTACCGGGGAGCTGTTTTTT. The chain couples TRBV6-4 to TRBJ2-2, with TRBD2 matching 8 bases. The germline V gene has CDR1 MRHNA and CDR2 SNTAGT. The CDR3 contains 16 residues.

The rearrangement joins TRBV25-1 to TRBJ2-5; 13 nucleotides match TRBD2. This CDR3 contains 14 residues. Unmatched junction bases numbered 3, after V lost 4 bases and J lost 7 bases. Germline V gene lookup returns CDR1 MGHDK and CDR2 SYGVNS. The CDR3: CASSAGTSGATQYF. The CDR3 DNA follows: TGTGCCAGCAGTGCAGGGACTAGCGGGGCGACCCAGTACTTC.

The sample holds one count of this clonotype. Because the CDR3 is missing its conserved closing phenylalanine or tryptophan, this is likely a read error. The rearrangement uses TRBV6-2 or TRBV6-3 and TRBJ1-1, with 10 bases matching TRBD1. V lost 4 bases to trimming and J lost 5 bases; unmatched junction nucleotides: 10. This CDR3 contains 16 residues. Germline-derived CDR1 and CDR2 are MNHEY and SVGEGT. The CDR3 coding sequence is TGTGCCAGCAGTTCCCCGACAGGGGGCGTTGAGACTGAAGCTTTCCTT. The encoded protein is CASSSPTGGVETEAFL.

This clonotype was seen only a few times. This sequence joins TRBV20-1 and TRBJ2-2, with no clear D. CDR1 is DFQATT, CDR2 SNEGSKA, per germline (reference sequence). The length of the CDR3 is 15 residues. The V end lost 1 base, the J end lost 1 base, and 10 bases lay between the germline ends. Written as DNA, the CDR3 is TGCAGTGCTAGAGTACTCGCTGAGAACACCGGGGAGCTGTTTTTT. It translates to CSARVLAENTGELFF.

This clonotype was picked up many times. The chain uses TRBV2 and TRBJ1-4; D not certain. Trimming removed 6 bases from V and 13 bases from J, with 12 bases in between. The germline V gene encodes CDR1 SNHLY and CDR2 FYNNEI. This CDR3 is 11 amino acids long. CDR3 nucleotides: TGTGCCAGCAGCGAATACCTAGTACTGTTTTTT. It yields the protein CASSEYLVLFF.

A word on this clonotype: One end of the junction fails to match germline, which may point to a read error. This chain links TRBV20-1 with TRBJ1-1, with TRBD1 matching over 9 bases. This CDR3 region has 11 residues. Germline V gene sequence: CDR1 DFQATT, CDR2 SNEGSKA (reference sequence). The CDR3 sequence: CSARGGQGSLF. CDR3 bases: TGCAGTGCTAGAGGGGGACAGGGCTCACTCTTT.

This clonotype has only a few counts. This may be a read error: a much more frequent sequence differs by one nucleotide. V gene TRBV14 combines with J gene TRBJ1-2, with 8 bases matching TRBD1. Germline assignment: CDR1 SGHDN and CDR2 FVKESK. This CDR3 region has 14 residues. The chain's CDR3 is CASRSGQGRDGHTF. Written as DNA, the CDR3 is TGTGCCAGCAGATCCGGACAGGGAAGGGATGGCCACACCTTC. The full variable domain, completed using reference TRBV14 and TRBJ1-2, is EAGVTQFPSHSVIEKGQTVTLRCDPISGHDNLYWYRRVMGKEIKFLLHFVKESKQDESGMPNNRFLAERTGGTYSTLKVQPAELEDSGVYFCASRSGQGRDGHTFGSGTRLTVV.

This clonotype was recorded at least ten times. The chain carries TRBV20-1 and TRBJ2-1; D possibly uses TRBD1 or TRBD2 (5 bases each). With 1 base removed from V and 8 bases from J, the gap between germline ends came to 15 bases. The CDR3 extends over 14 amino acids. Germline assignment: CDR1 DFQATT and CDR2 SNEGSKA (reference sequence). DNA of the CDR3: TGCAGTGCTAGAGCCCCTATCATGGGGGATGAGCAGTTCTTC. Protein: CSARAPIMGDEQFF.